A selection of T cell receptor beta chains follows, all from one sample in a study of T cell responses to AZD1222 COVID-19 vaccine. Repertoires were generated with immunoSEQ multiplex PCR, while TCRdb's copy carries only in-frame clones and drops some. Here the sample spans 80,000 to 130,000 clones, about 89% being singletons. Sequenced material: peripheral blood, taken on day 0 of AZD1222 vaccination. The source is an adult in good health. The CDR3 runs from the conserved cysteine through the conserved F or W. The D gene is left open where the match is weak. Clone sizes are given selectively: once, few, many, or a class where the clone is expanded.

abundance: .
v_gene: TRBV6-1
d_gene: .
j_gene: TRBJ2-7
CDR3aa: CASSEGGSWGEQYF
CDR3nt: TGTGCCAGCAGTGAGGGGGGCTCTTGGGGAGAGCAGTACTTC

abundance: .
v_gene: TRBV19
d_gene: .
j_gene: TRBJ1-5
CDR3aa: CASSIASNQPQHF
CDR3nt: TGTGCCAGTAGTATAGCGTCCAATCAGCCCCAGCATTTT

abundance: .
v_gene: TRBV14
d_gene: .
j_gene: TRBJ1-6
CDR3aa: CASSPEVGVNSPLHF
CDR3nt: TGTGCCAGCAGCCCCGAGGTGGGGGTTAATTCACCCCTCCACTTT

abundance: .
v_gene: TRBV3-1/TRBV3-2
d_gene: TRBD1
j_gene: TRBJ1-2
CDR3aa: CASSPQDRGRGYTF
CDR3nt: TGTGCCAGCAGCCCCCAGGACAGGGGTCGAGGCTACACCTTC

abundance: .
v_gene: TRBV7-2
d_gene: TRBD2
j_gene: TRBJ2-3
CDR3aa: CASSPLAGGTDTQYF
CDR3nt: TGTGCCAGCAGCCCTCTAGCGGGGGGCACAGATACGCAGTATTTT

abundance: .
v_gene: TRBV19
d_gene: .
j_gene: TRBJ1-5
CDR3aa: CASSISIGLVDQHF
CDR3nt: TGTGCCAGTAGTATTAGTATCGGGCTTGTCGACCAGCATTTT

abundance: .
v_gene: TRBV27
d_gene: TRBD2
j_gene: TRBJ2-2
CDR3aa: CASSFGRRAGGYTGELFF
CDR3nt: TGTGCCAGCAGTTTCGGTAGGCGGGCGGGAGGATACACCGGGGAGCTGTTTTTT

abundance: .
v_gene: TRBV3-1/TRBV3-2
d_gene: .
j_gene: TRBJ2-3
CDR3aa: CASSQDLGRGAFGDTQYF
CDR3nt: TGTGCCAGCAGCCAAGATCTTGGACGGGGGGCCTTCGGGGATACGCAGTATTTT

abundance: .
v_gene: TRBV11-3
d_gene: TRBD1
j_gene: TRBJ1-1
CDR3aa: CASRFTGAPTEAFF
CDR3nt: TGTGCCAGCAGATTCACAGGGGCCCCCACTGAAGCTTTCTTT

abundance: few
v_gene: TRBV4-1
d_gene: TRBD2
j_gene: TRBJ2-7
CDR3aa: CASSQPLTQRGPPYEQYF
CDR3nt: TGCGCCAGCAGCCAACCTTTAACCCAGCGGGGACCTCCCTACGAGCAGTACTTC

abundance: .
v_gene: TRBV5-1
d_gene: TRBD1
j_gene: TRBJ1-2
CDR3aa: CASSLETGVGYGYTF
CDR3nt: TGCGCCAGCAGCTTAGAAACAGGGGTTGGCTATGGCTACACCTTC

abundance: once
v_gene: TRBV4-1
d_gene: .
j_gene: TRBJ1-5
CDR3aa: CASSQDGGNQPQHF
CDR3nt: TGCGCCAGCAGCCAAGATGGTGGCAATCAGCCCCAGCATTTT

abundance: .
v_gene: TRBV19
d_gene: TRBD1
j_gene: TRBJ2-2
CDR3aa: CASRSRGREAGELFF
CDR3nt: TGTGCCAGTAGATCGAGGGGGCGAGAGGCCGGGGAGCTGTTTTTT

abundance: .
v_gene: TRBV5-1
d_gene: .
j_gene: TRBJ1-5
CDR3aa: CASSSGLAGQPQHF
CDR3nt: TGCGCCAGCAGCTCAGGGCTCGCTGGGCAGCCCCAGCATTTT

abundance: .
v_gene: TRBV10-1
d_gene: TRBD1
j_gene: TRBJ2-3
CDR3aa: CASSVDRTGTQYF
CDR3nt: TGCGCCAGCAGTGTGGACAGGACAGGGACGCAGTATTTT

abundance: .
v_gene: TRBV10-3
d_gene: TRBD2
j_gene: TRBJ2-2
CDR3aa: CAISESLAGGSTGELFF
CDR3nt: TGTGCCATCAGTGAGTCACTAGCGGGGGGAAGCACCGGGGAGCTGTTTTTT

abundance: medium-sized
v_gene: TRBV28
d_gene: TRBD1
j_gene: TRBJ2-1
CDR3aa: CASSWGQGGDNEQFF
CDR3nt: TGTGCCAGCAGTTGGGGACAGGGTGGGGACAATGAGCAGTTCTTC

abundance: .
v_gene: TRBV27
d_gene: .
j_gene: TRBJ2-5
CDR3aa: CASSLGARPTETQYF
CDR3nt: TGTGCCAGCAGTTTAGGAGCAAGACCCACAGAGACCCAGTACTTC

abundance: once
v_gene: TRBV7-9
d_gene: .
j_gene: TRBJ2-7
CDR3aa: CASSATGPAYEQYF
CDR3nt: TGTGCCAGCAGCGCCACGGGGCCAGCCTACGAGCAGTACTTC

abundance: .
v_gene: TRBV27
d_gene: TRBD1
j_gene: TRBJ1-4
CDR3aa: CASSSRQGNSNEKLFF
CDR3nt: TGTGCCAGCAGTTCCCGACAGGGGAATTCTAATGAAAAACTGTTTTTT

abundance: .
v_gene: TRBV28
d_gene: TRBD2
j_gene: TRBJ2-7
CDR3aa: CASSLTSGAVDEQYF
CDR3nt: TGTGCCAGCAGTTTGACTAGCGGAGCAGTAGACGAGCAGTACTTC

abundance: .
v_gene: TRBV11-2
d_gene: .
j_gene: TRBJ2-5
CDR3aa: CASSWGWGTHQETQYF
CDR3nt: TGTGCCAGCAGCTGGGGGTGGGGGACGCACCAAGAGACCCAGTACTTC

abundance: .
v_gene: TRBV6-5
d_gene: .
j_gene: TRBJ2-7
CDR3aa: CASSTQNHEQYF
CDR3nt: TGTGCCAGCAGTACACAGAATCACGAGCAGTACTTC

abundance: .
v_gene: TRBV5-1
d_gene: .
j_gene: TRBJ1-6
CDR3aa: CASSSTGGSNSPLHF
CDR3nt: TGCGCCAGCAGCTCGACAGGCGGTAGTAATTCACCCCTCCACTTT

abundance: .
v_gene: TRBV28
d_gene: .
j_gene: TRBJ1-2
CDR3aa: CAIPSGTLTGGYTF
CDR3nt: TGTGCCATCCCGTCTGGGACTCTGACGGGTGGCTACACCTTC

abundance: .
v_gene: TRBV4-1
d_gene: TRBD2
j_gene: TRBJ2-1
CDR3aa: CASSHYRGGDEQFF
CDR3nt: TGCGCCAGCAGCCACTATAGGGGAGGGGATGAGCAGTTCTTC

abundance: many
v_gene: TRBV11-3
d_gene: .
j_gene: TRBJ2-7
CDR3aa: CASSFQGGYEQYF
CDR3nt: TGTGCCAGCAGCTTCCAGGGTGGGTACGAGCAGTACTTC

abundance: .
v_gene: TRBV19
d_gene: .
j_gene: TRBJ1-4
CDR3aa: CASSTPLGVGEKLFF
CDR3nt: TGTGCCAGTAGTACCCCGTTGGGTGTTGGTGAAAAACTGTTTTTT

abundance: .
v_gene: TRBV3-1/TRBV3-2
d_gene: .
j_gene: TRBJ2-7
CDR3aa: CASSQEREQYF
CDR3nt: TGTGCCAGCAGCCAAGAAAGGGAACAGTACTTC

abundance: .
v_gene: TRBV10-2
d_gene: .
j_gene: TRBJ1-4
CDR3aa: CASSDRGLTEKLFF
CDR3nt: TGCGCCAGCAGTGATCGGGGGCTGACTGAAAAACTGTTTTTT

abundance: .
v_gene: TRBV5-4
d_gene: .
j_gene: TRBJ2-1
CDR3aa: CASSLGTGQARNEQFF
CDR3nt: TGTGCCAGCAGCTTGGGCACAGGGCAGGCACGGAATGAGCAGTTCTTC

abundance: .
v_gene: TRBV5-1
d_gene: .
j_gene: TRBJ2-4
CDR3aa: CASSLLGGQNIQYF
CDR3nt: TGCGCCAGCAGCTTGTTGGGGGGACAAAACATTCAGTACTTC

abundance: .
v_gene: TRBV12-3/TRBV12-4
d_gene: .
j_gene: TRBJ1-1
CDR3aa: CASMYLADTEAFF
CDR3nt: TGTGCCAGCATGTACCTAGCGGACACTGAAGCTTTCTTT

abundance: .
v_gene: TRBV5-4
d_gene: .
j_gene: TRBJ2-6
CDR3aa: CASRPAKIGANVLTF
CDR3nt: TGTGCCAGCAGACCTGCCAAAATTGGGGCCAACGTCCTGACTTTC

abundance: .
v_gene: TRBV7-9
d_gene: TRBD2
j_gene: TRBJ2-5
CDR3aa: CASSPPLAGDLETQYF
CDR3nt: TGTGCCAGCAGCCCCCCCCTAGCGGGAGATTTAGAGACCCAGTACTTC

abundance: .
v_gene: TRBV6-6
d_gene: .
j_gene: TRBJ2-2
CDR3aa: CASTGFANTGELFF
CDR3nt: TGTGCCAGCACCGGCTTCGCGAACACCGGGGAGCTGTTTTTT